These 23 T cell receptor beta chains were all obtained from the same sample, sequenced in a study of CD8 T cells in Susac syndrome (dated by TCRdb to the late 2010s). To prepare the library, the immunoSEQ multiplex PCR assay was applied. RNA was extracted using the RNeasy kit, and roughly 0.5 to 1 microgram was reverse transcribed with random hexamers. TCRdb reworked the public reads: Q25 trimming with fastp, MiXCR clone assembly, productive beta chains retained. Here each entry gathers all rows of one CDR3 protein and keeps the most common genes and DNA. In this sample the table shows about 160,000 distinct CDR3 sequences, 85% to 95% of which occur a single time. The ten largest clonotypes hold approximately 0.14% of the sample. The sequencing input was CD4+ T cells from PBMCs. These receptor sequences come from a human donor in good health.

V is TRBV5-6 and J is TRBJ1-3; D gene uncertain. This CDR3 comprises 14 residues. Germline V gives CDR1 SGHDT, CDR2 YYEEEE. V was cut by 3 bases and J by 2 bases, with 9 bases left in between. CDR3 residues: CASSSSGAGNTIYF. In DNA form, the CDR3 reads TGTGCCAGCAGCTCATCTGGGGCTGGAAACACCATATATTTT.

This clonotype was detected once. CDR3 DNA sequence: TGTGCCAGCAGCCTAACAGAATTGGGATTCACAGATACGCAGTATTTT. This gives the protein CASSLTELGFTDTQYF. This chain uses TRBV5-6 with TRBJ2-3; D gene ambiguous. The CDR3 is 16 residues long. Trimming took off 4 bases at V and 2 bases at J, with 17 bases between the two ends. Germline CDR1 SGHDT, CDR2 YYEEEE.

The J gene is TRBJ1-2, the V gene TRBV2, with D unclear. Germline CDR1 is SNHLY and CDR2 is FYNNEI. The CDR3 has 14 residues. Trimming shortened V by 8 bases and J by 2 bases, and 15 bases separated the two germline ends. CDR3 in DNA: TGTGCCAGCTCTAGGGAGCCTGCCAACTATGGCTACACCTTC. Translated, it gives CASSREPANYGYTF.

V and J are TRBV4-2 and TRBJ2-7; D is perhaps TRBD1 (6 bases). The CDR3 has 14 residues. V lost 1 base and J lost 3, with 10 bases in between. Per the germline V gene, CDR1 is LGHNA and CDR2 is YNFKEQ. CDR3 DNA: TGTGCCAGCAGCCAAGCGGTACAGGGCTACGAGCAGTACTTC. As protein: CASSQAVQGYEQYF.

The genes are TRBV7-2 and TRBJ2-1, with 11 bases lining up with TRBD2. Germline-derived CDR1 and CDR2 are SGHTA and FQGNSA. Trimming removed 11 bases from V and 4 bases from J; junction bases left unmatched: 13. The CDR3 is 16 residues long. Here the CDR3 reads CASARRTSGLYNEQFF. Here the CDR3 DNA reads TGTGCCTCGGCTCGTAGGACTAGCGGGTTATACAATGAGCAGTTCTTC.

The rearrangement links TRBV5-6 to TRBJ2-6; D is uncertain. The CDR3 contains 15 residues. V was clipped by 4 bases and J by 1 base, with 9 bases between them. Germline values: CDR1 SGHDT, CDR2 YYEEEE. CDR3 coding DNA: TGTGCCAGCAGCCCCTACAGTTCTGGGGCCAACGTCCTGACTTTC. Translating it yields CASSPYSSGANVLTF.

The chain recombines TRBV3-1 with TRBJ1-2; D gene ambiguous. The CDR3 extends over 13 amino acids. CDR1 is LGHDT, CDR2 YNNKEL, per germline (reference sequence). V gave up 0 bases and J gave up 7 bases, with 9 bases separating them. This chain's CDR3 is CASSQERAGGYTF. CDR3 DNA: TGTGCCAGCAGCCAAGAGAGGGCGGGTGGCTACACCTTC. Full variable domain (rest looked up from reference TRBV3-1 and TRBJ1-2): DTAVSQTPKYLVTQMGNDKSIKCEQNLGHDTMYWYKQDSKKFLKIMFSYNNKELIINETVPNRFSPKSPDKAHLNLHINSLELGDSAVYFCASSQERAGGYTFGSGTRLTVV.

CDR3 nucleotides: TGCAGCGTGAAAGCGGGGGGGCCCGCAGATACGCAGTATTTT. Translation: CSVKAGGPADTQYF. The chain uses TRBV29-1 and TRBJ2-3; 10 nucleotides line up with TRBD2. CDR3 length: 14 residues. Germline V CDR1 and CDR2: SQVTM, ANQGSEA. V lost 6 bases to trimming and J lost 4 bases; unmatched junction nucleotides: 7.

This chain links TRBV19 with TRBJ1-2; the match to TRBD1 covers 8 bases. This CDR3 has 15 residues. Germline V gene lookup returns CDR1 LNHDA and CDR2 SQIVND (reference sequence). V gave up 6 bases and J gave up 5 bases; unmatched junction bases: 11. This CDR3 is CASRPTDRVGYGYTF. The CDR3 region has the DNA TGTGCCAGTAGACCTACGGACAGGGTGGGATATGGCTACACCTTC. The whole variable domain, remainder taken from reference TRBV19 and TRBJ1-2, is DGGITQSPKYLFRKEGQNVTLSCEQNLNHDAMYWYRQDPGQGLRLIYYSQIVNDFQKGDIAEGYSVSREKKESFPLTVTSAQKNPTAFYLCASRPTDRVGYGYTFGSGTRLTVV.

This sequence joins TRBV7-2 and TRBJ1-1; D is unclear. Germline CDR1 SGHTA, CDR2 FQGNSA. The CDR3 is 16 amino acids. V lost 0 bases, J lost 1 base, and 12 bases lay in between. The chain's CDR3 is CASSLARAEKNTEAFF. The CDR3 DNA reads TGTGCCAGCAGCTTAGCTCGGGCAGAAAAGAACACTGAAGCTTTCTTT.

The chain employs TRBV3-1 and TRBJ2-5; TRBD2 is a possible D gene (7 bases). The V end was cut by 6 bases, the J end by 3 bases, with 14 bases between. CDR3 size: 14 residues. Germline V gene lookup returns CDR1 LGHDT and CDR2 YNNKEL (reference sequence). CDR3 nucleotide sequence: TGTGCCAGCAGTCTACAGGGAGGGAAAGAGACCCAGTACTTC. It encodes CASSLQGGKETQYF.

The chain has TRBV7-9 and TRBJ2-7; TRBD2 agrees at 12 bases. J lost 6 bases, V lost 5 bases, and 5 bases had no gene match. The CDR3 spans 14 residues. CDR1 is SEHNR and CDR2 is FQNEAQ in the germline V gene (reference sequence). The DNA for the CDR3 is TGTGCCAGCAGCCCTGGACTAGCGGGGACCGAGCAGTACTTC. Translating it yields CASSPGLAGTEQYF.

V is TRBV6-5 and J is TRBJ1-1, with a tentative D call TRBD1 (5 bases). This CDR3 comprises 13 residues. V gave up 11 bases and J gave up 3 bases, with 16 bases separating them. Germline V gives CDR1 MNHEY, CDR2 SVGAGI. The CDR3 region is CACRWGRDTEAFF. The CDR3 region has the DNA TGTGCCTGCCGATGGGGGAGGGACACTGAAGCTTTCTTT.

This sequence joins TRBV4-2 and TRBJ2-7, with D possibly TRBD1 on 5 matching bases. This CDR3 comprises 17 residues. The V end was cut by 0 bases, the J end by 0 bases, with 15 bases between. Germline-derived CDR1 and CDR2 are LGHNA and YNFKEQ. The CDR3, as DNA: TGTGCCAGCAGCCAAGATCTGGGGCCTACGCACTCCTACGAGCAGTACTTC. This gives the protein CASSQDLGPTHSYEQYF.

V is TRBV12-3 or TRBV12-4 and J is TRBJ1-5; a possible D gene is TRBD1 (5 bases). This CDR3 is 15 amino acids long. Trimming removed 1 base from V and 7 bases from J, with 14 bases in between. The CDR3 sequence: CASSLGTGEGQPQHF. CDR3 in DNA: TGTGCCAGCAGTTTAGGAACGGGGGAGGGGCAGCCCCAGCATTTT.

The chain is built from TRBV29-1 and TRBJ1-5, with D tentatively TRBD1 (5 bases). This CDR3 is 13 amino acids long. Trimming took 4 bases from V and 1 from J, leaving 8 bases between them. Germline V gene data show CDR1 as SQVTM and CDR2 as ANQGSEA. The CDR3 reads CSVGPGSNQPQHF. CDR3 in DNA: TGCAGCGTTGGGCCAGGGAGCAATCAGCCCCAGCATTTT.

CDR3 protein: CASSLLGGGSILFF. In DNA form, the CDR3 reads TGTGCCAGTAGCCTCCTTGGGGGGGGCTCCATTCTTTTCTTT. The chain employs TRBV19 and TRBJ1-1; D is perhaps TRBD1 (6 bases). Trimming pared 6 bases from V and 13 bases from J, leaving 24 bases between. The CDR3 spans 14 residues. CDR1 and CDR2 (germline): LNHDA, SQIVND (reference sequence).

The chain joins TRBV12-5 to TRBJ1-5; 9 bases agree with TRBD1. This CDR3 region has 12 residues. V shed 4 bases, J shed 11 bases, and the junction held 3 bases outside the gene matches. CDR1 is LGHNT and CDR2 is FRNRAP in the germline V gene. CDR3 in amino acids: CASGSGQGSQHF. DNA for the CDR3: TGTGCTAGTGGTTCCGGACAGGGGTCCCAGCATTTT.

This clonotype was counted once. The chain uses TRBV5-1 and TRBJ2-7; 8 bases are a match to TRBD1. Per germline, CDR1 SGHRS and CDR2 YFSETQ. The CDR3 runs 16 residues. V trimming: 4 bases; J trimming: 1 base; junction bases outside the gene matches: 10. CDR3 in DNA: TGCGCCAGCAGCCCGACCCTGACAGGGGTTTCCTACGAGCAGTACTTC. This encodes CASSPTLTGVSYEQYF.

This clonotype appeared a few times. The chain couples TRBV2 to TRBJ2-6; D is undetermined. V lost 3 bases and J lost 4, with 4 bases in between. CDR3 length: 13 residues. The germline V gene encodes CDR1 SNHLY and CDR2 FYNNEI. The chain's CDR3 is CASSDAGANVLTF. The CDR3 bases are TGTGCCAGCAGTGATGCCGGGGCCAACGTCCTGACTTTC.

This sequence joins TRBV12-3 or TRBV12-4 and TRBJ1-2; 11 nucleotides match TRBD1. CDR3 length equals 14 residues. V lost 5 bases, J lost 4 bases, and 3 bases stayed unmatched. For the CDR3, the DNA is TGTGCCAGCAGTGGACAGGGGGCCCTCTATGGCTACACCTTC. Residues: CASSGQGALYGYTF.

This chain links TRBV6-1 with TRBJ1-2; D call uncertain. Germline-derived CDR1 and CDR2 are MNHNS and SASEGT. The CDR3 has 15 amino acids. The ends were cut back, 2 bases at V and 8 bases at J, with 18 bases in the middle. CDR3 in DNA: TGTGCCAGCAGTGAACTTTTGACGCGAAAGTACGGCTACACCTTC. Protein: CASSELLTRKYGYTF.

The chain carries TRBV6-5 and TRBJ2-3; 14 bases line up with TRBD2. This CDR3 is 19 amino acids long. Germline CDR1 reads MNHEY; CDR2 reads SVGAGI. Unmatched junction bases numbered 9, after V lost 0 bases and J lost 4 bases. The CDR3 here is CASSYSMGSTSGGADTQYF. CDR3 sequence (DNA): TGTGCCAGCAGTTACTCGATGGGGTCGACTAGCGGGGGGGCAGATACGCAGTATTTT.